This T cell receptor (beta chain) originates from a study of blood T cell repertoires in COVID-19. At the level of the study: The analysed material was cDNA or gDNA that came from T cells, B-cell-depleted T cells, or PBMCs.

V shed 1 base, J shed 1 base, and the junction held 12 bases outside the gene matches. CDR1 is SGHTA and CDR2 is FQGTGA in the germline V gene. The CDR3 extends over 19 amino acids. This clone was seen a handful of times. Study members were between about 18 and 100 years old and lived in approximately 25 US regions. The table came from immunoSEQ multiplex PCR; TCRdb's copy has only in-frame clones and leaves some out. The sample yields more than 200,000 clones, approximately 90% seen once. Source material: PBMCs or T cells enriched from blood (not recorded which). This receptor was obtained from a woman younger than 45 who had recovered from COVID-19. The chain links TRBV7-3 to TRBJ2-1; 8 bases agree with TRBD2. The CDR3 reads CASSLIGGSGSLSYNEQFF. The CDR3 region has the DNA TGTGCCAGCAGCTTAATAGGGGGGAGCGGGAGCCTTTCCTACAATGAGCAGTTCTTC.